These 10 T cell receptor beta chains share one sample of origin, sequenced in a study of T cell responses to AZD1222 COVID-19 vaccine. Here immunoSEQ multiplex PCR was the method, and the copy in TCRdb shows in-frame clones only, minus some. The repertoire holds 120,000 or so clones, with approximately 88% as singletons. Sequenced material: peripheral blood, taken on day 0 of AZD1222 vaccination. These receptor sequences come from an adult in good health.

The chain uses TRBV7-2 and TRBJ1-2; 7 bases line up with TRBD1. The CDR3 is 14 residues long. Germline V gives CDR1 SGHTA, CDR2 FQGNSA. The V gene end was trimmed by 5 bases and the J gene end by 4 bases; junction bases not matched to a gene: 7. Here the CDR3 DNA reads TGTGCCAGCAGCCAGGGACAGTCTGGCTATGGCTACACCTTC. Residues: CASSQGQSGYGYTF. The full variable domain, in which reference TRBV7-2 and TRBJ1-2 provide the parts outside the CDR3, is GAGVSQSPSNKVTEKGKDVELRCDPISGHTALYWYRQSLGQGLEFLIYFQGNSAPDKSGLPSDRFSAERTGGSVSTLTIQRTQQEDSAVYLCASSQGQSGYGYTFGSGTRLTVV.

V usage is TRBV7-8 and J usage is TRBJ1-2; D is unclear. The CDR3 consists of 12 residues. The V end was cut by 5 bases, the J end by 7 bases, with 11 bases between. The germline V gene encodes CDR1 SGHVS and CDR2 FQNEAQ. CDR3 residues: CASSPARAGYTF. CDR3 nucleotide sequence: TGTGCCAGCAGCCCCGCGAGGGCTGGCTACACCTTC.

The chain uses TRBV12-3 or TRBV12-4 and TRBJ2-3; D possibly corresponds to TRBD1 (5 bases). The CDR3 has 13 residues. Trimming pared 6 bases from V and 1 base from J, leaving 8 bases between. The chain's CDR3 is CASREQGTDTQYF. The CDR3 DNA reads TGTGCCAGCAGGGAACAGGGCACAGATACGCAGTATTTT.

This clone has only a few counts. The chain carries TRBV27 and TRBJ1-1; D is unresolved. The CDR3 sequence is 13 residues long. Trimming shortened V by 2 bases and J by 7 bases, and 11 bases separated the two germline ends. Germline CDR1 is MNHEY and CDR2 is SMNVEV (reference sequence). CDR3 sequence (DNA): TGTGCCAGCAGTTTAAATGGACCATTTGAAGCTTTCTTT. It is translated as CASSLNGPFEAFF.

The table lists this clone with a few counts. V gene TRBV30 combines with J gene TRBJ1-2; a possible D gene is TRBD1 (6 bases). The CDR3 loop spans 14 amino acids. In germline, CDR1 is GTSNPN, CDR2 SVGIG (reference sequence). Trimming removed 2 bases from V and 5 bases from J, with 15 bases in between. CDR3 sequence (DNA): TGTGCCTGGAGTACCCCCGGACAGTTTTATGGCTACACCTTC. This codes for CAWSTPGQFYGYTF.

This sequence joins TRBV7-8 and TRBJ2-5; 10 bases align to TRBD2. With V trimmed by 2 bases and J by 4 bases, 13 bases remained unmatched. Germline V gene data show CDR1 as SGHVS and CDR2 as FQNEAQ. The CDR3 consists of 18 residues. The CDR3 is CASSLNSPAGGPRETQYF. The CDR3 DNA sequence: TGTGCCAGCAGCTTAAATTCCCCAGCGGGAGGGCCCAGAGAGACCCAGTACTTC.

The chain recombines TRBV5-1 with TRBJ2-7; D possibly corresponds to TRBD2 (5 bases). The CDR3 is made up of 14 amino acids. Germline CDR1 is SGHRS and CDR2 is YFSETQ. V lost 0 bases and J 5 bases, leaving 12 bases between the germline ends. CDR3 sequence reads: CASSLAEGENEQYF. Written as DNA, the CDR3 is TGCGCCAGCAGCTTGGCCGAGGGAGAAAACGAGCAGTACTTC.

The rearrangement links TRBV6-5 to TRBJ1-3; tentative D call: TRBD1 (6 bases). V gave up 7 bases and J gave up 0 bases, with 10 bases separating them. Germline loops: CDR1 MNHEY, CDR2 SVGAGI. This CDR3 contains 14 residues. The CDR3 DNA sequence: TGTGCCAGCACTCCCAGGGGCTCTGGAAACACCATATATTTT. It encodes CASTPRGSGNTIYF.

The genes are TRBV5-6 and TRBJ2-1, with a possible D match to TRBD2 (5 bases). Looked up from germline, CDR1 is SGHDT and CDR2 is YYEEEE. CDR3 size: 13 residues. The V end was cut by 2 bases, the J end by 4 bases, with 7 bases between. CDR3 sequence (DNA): TGTGCCAGCAGCTTCGGGAATTACAATGAGCAGTTCTTC. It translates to CASSFGNYNEQFF.

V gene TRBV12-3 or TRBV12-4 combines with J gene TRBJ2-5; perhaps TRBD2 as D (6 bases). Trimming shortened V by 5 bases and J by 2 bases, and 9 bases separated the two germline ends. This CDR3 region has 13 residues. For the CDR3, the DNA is TGTGCCAGCAGTCGGACTACACAAGAGACCCAGTACTTC. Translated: CASSRTTQETQYF.